Listed below are T cell receptor beta chains from one sample, sequenced in a study of glioma-infiltrating T cells. TCRdb called the multiplex PCR reads again in MiXCR, with one record for every CDR3 protein. The repertoire has 3,000 to 3,500 distinct CDR3 sequences, 35% to 50% of them found once; the top ten carry roughly half. Sequencing used glioma tissue, nonneoplastic brain tissue, or PBMCs (not recorded which). The receptors here all came from a human donor with low-grade glioma or glioblastoma, undergoing nonglioma brain surgery, or in good health (not recorded which). The CDR3 runs from the conserved cysteine through the conserved F or W. D genes are given only for firm matches. Not all rows give a size; the values are once, few, many and, for expanded clones, a class.

TRBV28	NA	TRBJ2-3	NA	TGTGCCAGCAGCTATCCCGGGAGCACAGATACGCGGTATTTT	CASSYPGSTDTRYF
TRBV4-1	NA	TRBJ1-2	NA	TGCGCCAGCAGCCAAGATCCGTCCTATGGCTACACCTTC	CASSQDPSYGYTF
TRBV20-1	TRBD1	TRBJ1-1	medium-sized	TGCAGTGCTAGCCTGGGACAGGGGTACGCTGAAGCTTTCTTT	CSASLGQGYAEAFF
TRBV15	NA	TRBJ2-5	medium-sized	TGTGCCACCAGCAGAGAAAACTCGGAGACCCAGTACTTC	CATSRENSETQYF
TRBV28	NA	TRBJ2-7	medium-sized	TGTGCCAGTACTATGGAGCACGAGCAGTACTTC	CASTMEHEQYF
TRBV6-1	NA	TRBJ1-2	medium-sized	TGTGCCAGCTACTACTATGGCTACACCTTC	CASYYYGYTF
TRBV7-2	NA	TRBJ1-6	many	TGTGCCAGCAGCTTAGCGCAGGGAAACAATTCACCCCTCCACTTT	CASSLAQGNNSPLHF
TRBV20-1	NA	TRBJ2-7	medium-sized	TGCAGTGCTGGGGGCAAGGTGGGCGGCGAGCAGTACTTC	CSAGGKVGGEQYF
TRBV2	NA	TRBJ1-1	NA	TGTGCCAGCAAGGGACCAAGCACTGAAGCTTTCTTT	CASKGPSTEAFF
TRBV7-2	TRBD2	TRBJ2-5	many	TGTGCCAGCAGCTTAAGAGGATGGGCTAGCGGAAAATGGGGTCAAGAGACCCAGTACTTC	CASSLRGWASGKWGQETQYF
TRBV27	NA	TRBJ2-5	NA	TGTGCCAGCAGTCCCACCCTCCAAGAGACCCAGTACTTC	CASSPTLQETQYF
TRBV18	NA	TRBJ2-5	NA	TGTGACAGCTCGCCAGCAGAGGAAACCCAGTACTTC	CDSSPAEETQYF
TRBV5-1	TRBD1	TRBJ1-2	NA	TGCGTTAGCAGCTTGGACAGGGAAAACTATGGCTACACCTTC	CVSSLDRENYGYTF
TRBV20-1	TRBD2	TRBJ2-5	medium-sized	TGCAGTGCTAGGGACCAGACTAGCGACCAAGAGACCCAGTACTTC	CSARDQTSDQETQYF
TRBV6-2/TRBV6-3	NA	TRBJ1-5	NA	TGTGCCAGCAGTTACCTGGGGAATAGCAATCAGCCCCAGCATTTT	CASSYLGNSNQPQHF